This T cell receptor beta chain originates from a study of cytomegalovirus exposure and HLA in healthy donors. Study as a whole: In an earlier analysis, approximately 120 million unique TCR beta sequences were found from some 200 million T cells.

Study conclusions and caveats: More clonal expansion characterized HLA-associated TCR beta chains than equally common others in a later analysis.

This clone was seen a handful of times. Its antigen is undetermined. With 3 bases removed from V and 3 bases from J, the gap between germline ends came to 18 bases. This CDR3 region has 16 residues. Germline CDR1 reads MNHEY; CDR2 reads SVGAGI. In the PCR, 60 Vbeta and 13 Jbeta primers were used. The data were produced by immunoSEQ multiplex PCR, yet TCRdb's version contains in-frame clones alone and is incomplete. The sample records 160,000 or so clones, approximately 80% being singletons. The V call is TRBV6-5, the J call TRBJ2-7; D perhaps matches TRBD1 (7 bases). This TCR came from a young woman in good health and CMV-seronegative. The sample taken for sequencing was PBMCs. Here the CDR3 reads CASSYGGRGTFYEQYF. CDR3 bases: TGTGCCAGCAGTTATGGTGGCAGGGGGACTTTCTACGAGCAGTACTTC.